The entry below describes one T cell receptor beta chain. Its antigen is not known. The data derive from a study of shared clonotypes between healthy human individuals. The wider study: CD4 naive and CD4 memory each took three plates per donor, while CD8 naive took two and CD8 memory one. Study-level points and caveats: Blood alone was sampled, and tissue repertoires likely differ. Sequencing depth was expected to affect clonotype sharing among donors. The study drew on few donors, limiting represented genetic and exposure-history diversity.

The CDR3 is made up of 19 amino acids. Sequencing used immunoSEQ multiplex PCR; TCRdb keeps in-frame clones, though not all of them. The sample consists of around 1,100,000 clones, 70% to 80% of them appearing once. This sequence originates from a young man in good health. Some clones in this sample may be carry-over from other donors' samples. The specimen was memory CD4+ T cells from PBMCs. Subset meaning: CD45RA-negative fraction. The gene calls are TRBV21-1 and TRBJ2-3; the table assigns TRBD1, which was not confirmed against the DNA. TRBV21-1 is annotated as a pseudogene. CDR3: CASSKGDRGLIIDTDTQYF. Here the CDR3 DNA reads TGTGCCAGCAGCAAAGGGGACAGGGGACTAATAATCGACACAGATACGCAGTATTTC.